The 25 T cell receptor beta chains listed next were all sequenced from one sample in a study of OX40 agonist ivuxolimab in advanced cancers. Data came from immunoSEQ multiplex PCR; TCRdb stores just in-frame clones and leaves some out. The sample carries around 35,000 clones, approximately 80% recorded once. This specimen was CD4+ or CD8+ T cells sorted from blood, taken in a trial of the OX40 agonist ivuxolimab. The receptors come from an adult with an advanced solid tumor such as melanoma, head and neck, liver or kidney cancer.

The chain links TRBV7-2 to TRBJ1-1; D possibly corresponds to TRBD1 (5 bases). Trimming cost V 5 bases and J 0 bases, with 16 bases left between them. Germline V CDR1 and CDR2: SGHTA, FQGNSA. The CDR3 runs 16 residues. Written as DNA, the CDR3 is TGTGCCAGCAGCCCGGCAGGGCCTCCATTGAACACTGAAGCTTTCTTT. Protein product: CASSPAGPPLNTEAFF.

V and J are TRBV5-1 and TRBJ2-1, with 10 positions matching TRBD1. This CDR3 comprises 17 residues. Germline trimming cut 3 bases from V and 3 bases from J; bases unmatched to any gene: 9. Germline V gene lookup returns CDR1 SGHRS and CDR2 YFSETQ. CDR3 sequence: CASSYGTGAIYYNEQFF. CDR3 DNA: TGCGCCAGCAGCTATGGGACAGGGGCCATATACTACAATGAGCAGTTCTTC.

The chain links TRBV6-4 to TRBJ2-2; D not resolved. The CDR3 spans 13 residues. Trimming pared 2 bases from V and 4 bases from J, leaving 5 bases between. In germline, CDR1 is MRHNA, CDR2 SNTAGT. The CDR3, as DNA: TGTGCCAGCAGTGACAGGGCCACCGGGGAGCTGTTTTTT. This sequence encodes CASSDRATGELFF.

CDR3 loop: CASSLSEGSSSGYGYTF. CDR3 nucleotide sequence: TGTGCCAGCAGTTTATCAGAGGGATCGAGTAGCGGCTATGGCTACACCTTC. The V gene is TRBV27, the J gene TRBJ1-2, with D uncertain. Looked up from germline, CDR1 is MNHEY and CDR2 is SMNVEV (reference sequence). V lost 0 bases and J lost 4, with 18 bases in between. CDR3 length: 17 amino acids.

The rearrangement links TRBV5-1 to TRBJ2-1; no firm D call. V lost 4 bases and J lost 13, with 18 bases in between. The CDR3 spans 13 residues. CDR1 SGHRS and CDR2 YFSETQ come from the germline V gene. The CDR3 DNA follows: TGCGCCAGCAGCATATCATGGGTGACGGAACAGTTCTTC. Protein sequence: CASSISWVTEQFF.

The chain couples TRBV27 to TRBJ2-7; a weak D match, TRBD1 (6 bases). V lost 8 bases and J lost 7, with 21 bases in between. The CDR3 runs 14 residues. Germline-derived CDR1 and CDR2 are MNHEY and SMNVEV (reference sequence). CDR3: CASGDRSALREQYF. CDR3 DNA sequence: TGTGCCAGCGGCGACAGGTCGGCCCTCCGGGAGCAGTACTTC.

This clone has only one observation. The chain joins TRBV6-5 to TRBJ1-1; D ambiguous. The V gene's germline CDR1 is MNHEY and CDR2 SVGAGI. This CDR3 is 13 amino acids long. V lost 0 bases and J lost 6, with 8 bases in between. In DNA, the CDR3 is TGTGCCAGCAGTTACTCCGGCAGCCCTGAAGCTTTCTTT. Residues: CASSYSGSPEAFF.

This rearrangement joins TRBV11-2 to TRBJ1-2, with a possible D match to TRBD1 (5 bases). CDR1 and CDR2 (germline): SGHAT, FQNNGV. This CDR3 is 17 amino acids long. Trimming pared 2 bases from V and 2 bases from J, leaving 18 bases between. Written as DNA, the CDR3 is TGTGCCAGCAGCTTAAATTTGGGGCGGGGCGGAAACTATGGCTACACCTTC. Translating gives CASSLNLGRGGNYGYTF.

The genes are TRBV5-1 and TRBJ1-1; 7 bases match TRBD1. This CDR3 has 19 residues. From germline, CDR1 is SGHRS and CDR2 YFSETQ. V was pared by 4 bases and J by 0 bases, with 18 bases of the junction left unmatched. DNA of the CDR3: TGCGCCAGCAGCGGAGGTACTACAGGGGTCCGAAATATGAACACTGAAGCTTTCTTT. As protein: CASSGGTTGVRNMNTEAFF.

This sequence joins TRBV5-6 and TRBJ1-2; D not resolved. Germline V lookup: CDR1 SGHDT, CDR2 YYEEEE. The CDR3 totals 15 residues. Trimming took 2 bases from V and 4 from J, leaving 15 bases between them. The DNA of the CDR3 is TGTGCCAGCAGCTTAGAGGGTTATAGCTTCTATGGCTACACCTTC. The encoded protein is CASSLEGYSFYGYTF.

The chain joins TRBV5-1 to TRBJ1-5; perhaps TRBD1 as D (6 bases). With 4 bases removed from V and 0 bases from J, the gap between germline ends came to 11 bases. The germline gives CDR1 SGHRS, CDR2 YFSETQ. The CDR3 extends over 15 amino acids. The CDR3 nucleotides read TGCGCCAGCAGCGAACAGGGAGGTAGCAATCAGCCCCAGCATTTT. This sequence encodes CASSEQGGSNQPQHF.

This clone has a single count. The V and J genes are TRBV11-2 and TRBJ1-4, with D possibly TRBD1 on 5 matching bases. The CDR3 is 16 amino acids. Trimming stripped 2 bases from V and 1 base from J, with 11 bases between. Germline V gene sequence: CDR1 SGHAT, CDR2 FQNNGV. CDR3 coding DNA: TGTGCCAGCAGCTTAACGTGGGGGGGAACTAATGAAAAACTGTTTTTT. Translation gives CASSLTWGGTNEKLFF.

The chain carries TRBV10-3 and TRBJ1-1; D possibly corresponds to TRBD1 (5 bases). V lost 0 bases, J lost 6 bases, and 11 bases lay in between. The CDR3 is 14 residues long. Germline loops: CDR1 ENHRY, CDR2 SYGVKD. CDR3 loop: CAISESGGGAEAFF. The CDR3 DNA follows: TGTGCCATCAGTGAGTCTGGGGGAGGGGCTGAAGCTTTCTTT.

The chain combines TRBV5-1 with TRBJ1-1; possible D gene TRBD1, 5 bases. The CDR3 spans 16 residues. The germline V gene has CDR1 SGHRS and CDR2 YFSETQ. V shed 1 base and J shed 1 base, with 14 bases lying between them. In nucleotides, the CDR3 is TGCGCCAGCAGCTTGCGGCAGGGTGCTAAGAACACTGAAGCTTTCTTT. Translation gives CASSLRQGAKNTEAFF.

This clone was picked up a small number of times. Here the CDR3 DNA reads TGTGCCAGCAGTGAACAGGGTAATGAGCAGTTCTTC. It encodes CASSEQGNEQFF. This sequence joins TRBV6-1 and TRBJ2-1; possible D gene TRBD1, 5 bases. The CDR3 runs 12 residues. Germline V gives CDR1 MNHNS, CDR2 SASEGT. Trimming cost V 2 bases and J 7 bases, with 6 bases left between them.

The chain couples TRBV4-1 to TRBJ2-3, with 12 bases fitting TRBD1. After removal of 3 bases from V and 2 bases from J, the junction contained 9 bases not matched to a gene. Germline CDR1 reads MGHRA; CDR2 reads YSYEKL. There are 18 residues in the CDR3. The CDR3 bases are TGCGCCAGCAGCCACACCGGGACAGGGGGCTTAGACACAGATACGCAGTATTTT. Encoded protein: CASSHTGTGGLDTDTQYF.

The V gene is TRBV19, the J gene TRBJ1-4; 7 bases are a match to TRBD1. With V trimmed by 2 bases and J by 3 bases, 6 bases remained unmatched. The CDR3 length is 16 residues. Germline CDR1 and CDR2: LNHDA and SQIVND (reference sequence). The CDR3 DNA sequence: TGTGCCAGTAGTATACGGACAGGAGCTTCTAATGAAAAACTGTTTTTT. This codes for CASSIRTGASNEKLFF.

The chain links TRBV27 to TRBJ1-3; 7 bases are shared with TRBD1. This CDR3 spans 15 amino acids. CDR1 MNHEY and CDR2 SMNVEV come from the germline V gene (reference sequence). The V gene end was trimmed by 5 bases and the J gene end by 8 bases; junction bases not matched to a gene: 12. CDR3 nucleotide sequence: TGTGCCAGCAGTCAATACAGGGGAGGAGTAGACACCATATATTTT. Translating gives CASSQYRGGVDTIYF.

The chain employs TRBV5-6 and TRBJ2-3; D possibly matches TRBD1 or TRBD2 (6 bases each). V was clipped by 1 base and J by 1 base, with 7 bases between them. The CDR3 totals 14 residues. CDR1 and CDR2 from the germline V gene are SGHDT and YYEEEE. The CDR3 protein is CASSLRGGTDTQYF. CDR3 nucleotides: TGTGCCAGCAGCTTGAGGGGGGGCACAGATACGCAGTATTTT.

This chain links TRBV10-3 with TRBJ2-5; D is perhaps TRBD1 or TRBD2 (5 bases each). Germline V gene data show CDR1 as ENHRY and CDR2 as SYGVKD. V was cut by 6 bases and J by 1 base, with 9 bases left in between. The CDR3 extends over 13 amino acids. Here the CDR3 DNA reads TGTGCCATCAGAGCGGACATCCAAGAGACCCAGTACTTC. Translation gives CAIRADIQETQYF.

The rearrangement joins TRBV25-1 to TRBJ2-7, with no clear D. The CDR3 length is 11 residues. The germline gives CDR1 MGHDK, CDR2 SYGVNS. Trimming stripped 6 bases from V and 9 bases from J, with 12 bases between. CDR3 amino acids: CASSELRGQYF. As DNA, the CDR3 is TGTGCCAGCAGCGAGCTTCGAGGGCAGTACTTC.

The chain links TRBV6-1 to TRBJ2-7; perhaps TRBD2 as D (6 bases). V shed 2 bases and J shed 6 bases, with 11 bases lying between them. CDR1 MNHNS and CDR2 SASEGT come from the germline V gene. This CDR3 comprises 13 residues. The CDR3, as DNA: TGTGCCAGCAGTGAATGGAGGGAGCTCGAGCAGTACTTC. Translation: CASSEWRELEQYF.

Concerning this clone: The junction differs from germline at one of its ends, possibly a read error. The chain employs TRBV5-6 and TRBJ2-7; D is tentatively TRBD1 or TRBD2 (5 bases each). Germline-derived CDR1 and CDR2 are SGHDT and YYEEEE. This CDR3 has 12 residues. The chain's CDR3 is CASSFKWGPKFF. The CDR3, as DNA: TGTGCCAGCAGCTTCAAGTGGGGACCGAAGTTCTTC.

The chain joins TRBV5-5 to TRBJ2-7; weak D call: TRBD1 (9 bases). The CDR3 totals 16 residues. Germline assignment: CDR1 SGHKS and CDR2 YYEKEE (reference sequence). Trimming took 4 bases from V and 9 from J, leaving 26 bases between them. The chain's CDR3 is CASSLPRGGQGNLQYF. CDR3 nucleotides: TGTGCCAGCAGCCTCCCCCGGGGGGGACAGGGAAACCTGCAGTACTTC.

This chain joins TRBV10-1 and TRBJ1-3, with D uncertain. V was shortened by 5 bases and J by 0 bases, with 8 bases between the two germline ends. CDR3 size: 14 residues. Looked up from germline, CDR1 is WNHNN and CDR2 is SYGVQD (reference sequence). The CDR3 sequence: CASSPRRSGNTIYF. The CDR3 coding sequence is TGCGCCAGCAGTCCCAGGCGCTCTGGAAACACCATATATTTT.